These 5 T cell receptor beta chains were sequenced from one sample in a study of blood T cell repertoires in COVID-19. Clones were sequenced by immunoSEQ multiplex PCR, and TCRdb holds only the in-frame ones, with some missing. Among roughly 250,000 clones, roughly 82% were seen once, and the ten largest hold 4.5% to 6%. The sequenced sample was peripheral blood. These TCRs come from a woman aged 80 or older with active or convalescent COVID-19.

The rearrangement joins TRBV6-1 to TRBJ2-3, with 11 bases lining up with TRBD1. The junction had 11 bases not matched to a gene; V was cut back by 8 bases and J by 4 bases. The V gene's germline CDR1 is MNHNS and CDR2 SASEGT. The CDR3 spans 16 residues. CDR3 bases: TGTGCCAGCGCTGAAGGGACAGGGGGTTTCTCAGATACGCAGTATTTT. This gives the protein CASAEGTGGFSDTQYF.

This clone is a singleton in its sample. This chain uses TRBV5-4 with TRBJ2-1; 8 bases fit TRBD2. The germline V gene encodes CDR1 SGHNT and CDR2 YYREEE (reference sequence). The CDR3 runs 16 residues. V shed 0 bases, J shed 7 bases, and the junction held 9 bases outside the gene matches. As DNA, the CDR3 is TGTGCCAGCAGCTTGGCGGGCGGGAGGATCTCAAATGAGCAGTTCTTC. As protein: CASSLAGGRISNEQFF.

The chain couples TRBV30 to TRBJ1-4; no clear D. With 2 bases removed from V and 8 bases from J, the gap between germline ends came to 18 bases. This CDR3 region has 15 residues. Germline values: CDR1 GTSNPN, CDR2 SVGIG (reference sequence). The CDR3 sequence is CAWSISGGVREKLFF. DNA of the CDR3: TGTGCCTGGAGTATATCGGGAGGAGTCCGGGAAAAACTGTTTTTT.

This sequence joins TRBV5-1 and TRBJ2-7; tentatively, D is TRBD2 (6 bases). V shed 6 bases and J shed 0 bases, with 10 bases lying between them. Germline V CDR1 and CDR2: SGHRS, YFSETQ. The CDR3 contains 13 residues. Here the CDR3 DNA reads TGCGCCAGCAAGATAGCGGTCTCCTACGAGCAGTACTTC. It translates to CASKIAVSYEQYF.

This clone was counted between two and nine times. J is TRBJ2-7 and V is TRBV4-2; D is undetermined. Germline V CDR1 and CDR2: LGHNA, YNFKEQ. The CDR3 is made up of 16 amino acids. V lost 4 bases and J lost 5, with 21 bases in between. CDR3 loop: CASSPLVYLETDEQYF. The CDR3 DNA sequence: TGTGCCAGCAGCCCGCTAGTATATCTAGAAACTGACGAGCAGTACTTC.